This is a list of T cell receptor beta chains from one sample in a study of vaccination effects on CD4 cells after COVID-19. These TCRs' antigens remain unknown. Sequenced by immunoSEQ multiplex PCR; TCRdb stores in-frame clones only, minus some. The data hold approximately 47,000 clones, with 76% observed a single time. The sample consisted of CD4+ T cells from PBMCs cultured without peptide, taken before COVID-19 vaccination. The receptors stem from a human donor who had a prior SARS-CoV-2 infection. CDR3s include the opening cysteine and the closing phenylalanine or tryptophan. A D gene is named only where the DNA matches it firmly. Size is stated for part of the rows, as once, few or many counts, or as a class when the clone is expanded.

>TRBD1|-|TRBJ1-1|TRBV7-8
CASRGQLALNTEAFF
TGTGCCAGCAGGGGACAGCTGGCCTTGAACACTGAAGCTTTCTTT
>TRBD2|-|TRBJ2-2|TRBV27
CASVALAGGPGGELFF
TGTGCCAGCGTGGCCCTAGCGGGGGGGCCGGGCGGGGAGCTGTTTTTT
>TRBD1|-|TRBJ1-5|TRBV2
CASRESGGMGNQPQHF
TGTGCCAGCAGGGAGTCAGGGGGGATGGGCAATCAGCCCCAGCATTTT
>TRBD2|-|TRBJ2-1|TRBV7-9
CASSDGTSGRKEQFF
TGTGCCAGCAGCGACGGGACTAGCGGGAGGAAAGAGCAGTTCTTC
>-|-|TRBJ1-1|TRBV23-1
CASSPPGVSTEAFF
TGCGCCAGCAGTCCGCCCGGGGTGAGCACTGAAGCTTTCTTT
>-|-|TRBJ2-1|TRBV9
CASSVVGGISYNEQFF
TGTGCCAGCAGCGTAGTAGGGGGAATCTCCTACAATGAGCAGTTCTTC
>-|once|TRBJ2-1|TRBV9
CASSVVPGAGYEQFF
TGTGCCAGCAGCGTAGTACCCGGGGCGGGGTATGAGCAGTTCTTC
>-|-|TRBJ1-1|TRBV19
CASSMAWGDTEAFF
TGTGCCAGTAGTATGGCGTGGGGAGACACTGAAGCTTTCTTT
>-|-|TRBJ2-7|TRBV9
CASSFRDNSYEQYF
TGTGCCAGCAGCTTCCGGGACAACTCCTACGAGCAGTACTTC
>-|-|TRBJ2-1|TRBV7-3
CASSLTAEDEQFF
TGTGCCAGCAGCTTAACTGCGGAGGATGAGCAGTTCTTC
>TRBD1|-|TRBJ1-1|TRBV12-5
CASGSSTGWNTEAFF
TGTGCTAGTGGTTCATCGACAGGGTGGAACACTGAAGCTTTCTTT
>TRBD1|-|TRBJ2-5|TRBV3-1/TRBV3-2
CASSPRTGSGETQYF
TGTGCCAGCAGCCCCAGGACAGGGAGCGGGGAGACCCAGTACTTC
>TRBD1|-|TRBJ1-3|TRBV5-1
CASGTGAAGNTIYF
TGCGCCAGCGGAACAGGGGCTGCTGGAAACACCATATATTTT
>TRBD1|-|TRBJ2-7|TRBV6-2/TRBV6-3
CASSYWGQGEMNEQYF
TGTGCCAGCAGTTACTGGGGACAGGGGGAAATGAACGAGCAGTACTTC
>TRBD1|few|TRBJ1-3|TRBV2
CASSEAYPEGAAGNTIYF
TGTGCCAGCAGTGAAGCATACCCCGAGGGGGCGGCTGGAAACACCATATATTTT
>TRBD1|few|TRBJ1-5|TRBV2
CASRSGQFWQPQHF
TGTGCCAGCAGGTCGGGACAGTTCTGGCAGCCCCAGCATTTT
>TRBD2|few|TRBJ2-7|TRBV10-3
CATTSGLAGALKAYEQYF
TGTGCCACCACTAGCGGTCTAGCGGGGGCTCTCAAAGCCTACGAGCAGTACTTC
>-|-|TRBJ2-7|TRBV28
CASSLLDGPYEQYF
TGTGCCAGCAGTTTATTGGACGGACCCTACGAGCAGTACTTC
>TRBD2|-|TRBJ2-7|TRBV4-2
CASSQEWSGATYEQYF
TGTGCCAGCAGCCAAGAGTGGAGCGGGGCTACCTACGAGCAGTACTTC
>-|-|TRBJ2-1|TRBV12-3/TRBV12-4
CASSLSQAGAIFF
TGTGCCAGCAGTTTAAGCCAGGCAGGGGCAATTTTCTTC
>-|-|TRBJ1-5|TRBV6-5
CASSYLEFGNQPQHF
TGTGCCAGCAGTTATTTGGAGTTTGGCAATCAGCCCCAGCATTTT
>-|once|TRBJ1-6|TRBV7-3
CASSLGQGHNSPLHF
TGTGCCAGCAGCTTAGGGCAGGGGCATAATTCACCCCTCCACTTT
>-|-|TRBJ2-1|TRBV3-1/TRBV3-2
CASSQHSSYNEQFF
TGTGCCAGCAGCCAGCATAGCTCCTACAATGAGCAGTTCTTC
>-|-|TRBJ2-3|TRBV11-1
CASSLELLDTQYF
TGTGCCAGCAGCTTAGAACTCCTCGATACGCAGTATTTT
>-|-|TRBJ1-4|TRBV2
CASSDVNEKLFF
TGTGCCAGCAGTGATGTTAATGAAAAACTGTTTTTT
>-|few|TRBJ2-1|TRBV29-1
CSVAGSTGRPPGEQFF
TGCAGCGTTGCGGGGTCCACGGGACGACCGCCAGGTGAGCAGTTCTTC
>TRBD1|-|TRBJ1-2|TRBV29-1
CSVEEGRGGGYTF
TGCAGCGTTGAAGAAGGCAGGGGGGGCGGCTACACCTTC
>-|few|TRBJ2-1|TRBV4-2
CASSQEPADSYNEQFF
TGTGCCAGCAGCCAAGAGCCAGCGGACTCCTACAATGAGCAGTTCTTC
>-|-|TRBJ2-5|TRBV30
CAWSVIGRETQYF
TGTGCCTGGAGTGTAATCGGGCGAGAGACCCAGTACTTC
>TRBD2|-|TRBJ2-1|TRBV11-2
CASSKSGGAYNEQFF
TGTGCCAGCAGCAAAAGCGGGGGGGCCTACAATGAGCAGTTCTTC
>TRBD2|-|TRBJ2-1|TRBV7-9
CASSYGGLAGTYNEQFF
TGTGCCAGCAGCTACGGGGGACTAGCGGGAACATACAATGAGCAGTTCTTC
>-|once|TRBJ2-7|TRBV5-6
CASSIIKRRASHYEQYF
TGTGCCAGCAGCATTATAAAGAGGAGGGCCAGCCATTACGAGCAGTACTTC
>-|-|TRBJ2-1|TRBV5-1
CASSTGPEGAHNEQFF
TGCGCCAGCAGCACTGGCCCGGAGGGCGCCCACAATGAGCAGTTCTTC
>-|-|TRBJ1-4|TRBV2
CASGIRATNEKLFF
TGTGCCAGCGGTATTCGGGCAACTAATGAAAAACTGTTTTTT
>-|-|TRBJ2-7|TRBV11-2
CASRGQGRNEQYF
TGTGCCAGCAGGGGCCAGGGTCGCAACGAGCAGTACTTC
>TRBD1|few|TRBJ1-5|TRBV7-2
CASSPRTGAQPQHF
TGTGCCAGCAGCCCACGGACAGGGGCTCAGCCCCAGCATTTT
>-|-|TRBJ2-7|TRBV5-1
CASSLRGDHYEQYF
TGCGCCAGCAGCTTGAGAGGGGACCACTACGAGCAGTACTTC
>-|-|TRBJ1-5|TRBV11-2
CASSRDANQPQHF
TGTGCCAGCAGCAGGGATGCAAATCAGCCCCAGCATTTT
>-|-|TRBJ2-5|TRBV5-1
CASSLKGGLGETQYF
TGCGCCAGCAGCTTAAAGGGTGGATTGGGTGAGACCCAGTACTTC
>-|-|TRBJ2-6|TRBV2
CASTVGGLGANVLTF
TGTGCCAGCACCGTCGGGGGGCTTGGGGCCAACGTCCTGACTTTC
>-|-|TRBJ1-3|TRBV2
CASSAAWAGNTIYF
TGTGCCAGCAGTGCAGCCTGGGCCGGAAACACCATATATTTT
>TRBD2|-|TRBJ2-1|TRBV11-2
CASSRGGGNEQFF
TGTGCCAGCAGCCGCGGGGGAGGCAATGAGCAGTTCTTC
>-|few|TRBJ2-1|TRBV7-2
CASSFGADSINEQFF
TGTGCCAGCAGCTTCGGTGCGGACTCGATCAATGAGCAGTTCTTC
>-|once|TRBJ2-7|TRBV3-1/TRBV3-2
CASSQDYEQYF
TGTGCCAGCAGCCAAGATTACGAGCAGTACTTC
>TRBD2|-|TRBJ2-3|TRBV19
CASSKPGLAGGRHTQYF
TGTGCCAGTAGTAAACCGGGACTAGCGGGAGGGCGCCATACGCAGTATTTT